The 3 T cell receptor beta chains reported below all come from one sample, sequenced in a study of shared clonotypes between healthy human individuals. Sequenced by immunoSEQ multiplex PCR; TCRdb stores in-frame clones only, minus some. This sample has approximately 940,000 clones, with 60% to 85% found just once. The specimen sequenced was memory CD4+ T cells sorted from blood. Subset noted: CD45RA-negative fraction. Source of these receptors: a man between 18 and 35 years old in good health.

The chain recombines TRBV6-1 with TRBJ2-5; D assignment may be TRBD1 or TRBD2 (5 bases each). This CDR3 comprises 12 residues. Germline CDR1 is MNHNS and CDR2 is SASEGT. Deletions cut 7 bases from V and 3 bases from J, with 9 bases between. In DNA, the CDR3 is TGTGCCAGCAAATGGGGGAAAGAGACCCAGTACTTC. Translating it yields CASKWGKETQYF.

This chain joins TRBV5-6 and TRBJ1-6; D may be TRBD1 (6 bases). Germline CDR1 SGHDT, CDR2 YYEEEE. This CDR3 comprises 16 residues. V was clipped by 4 bases and J by 7 bases, with 18 bases between them. CDR3 in DNA: TGTGCCAGCAGCAAAAAGACAGGATCTCCCAATTCACCCCTCCACTTT. Its translation: CASSKKTGSPNSPLHF.

The chain has TRBV28 and TRBJ1-2; no reliable D call. There are 12 residues in the CDR3. The V gene lost 2 bases and the J gene lost 9 bases, with 10 bases spanning the gap. The V gene's germline CDR1 is MDHEN and CDR2 SYDVKM. The CDR3: CASSLMEGSYTF. The CDR3 coding sequence is TGTGCCAGCAGTTTAATGGAGGGTAGCTACACCTTC.